This record concerns one TCR beta chain sequence. Just one base apart from a much larger clone, this may be a read error. The source of the sample is a study of read filtering for tumor transcriptome and immune sequencing. From around 0.4 ug of RNA, a library with molecular barcoded alpha/delta and beta/gamma adaptors was made. TCRdb analysed the reads with MiXCR anew, one entry per CDR3 protein. This table has roughly 25,000 distinct CDR3 sequences, around 20% appearing once. The CDR3 covers 13 residues. Germline CDR1 DFQATT, CDR2 SNEGSKA (reference sequence). The receptor was isolated from a donor aged 40 or over with multiple myeloma. This rearrangement joins TRBV20-1 to TRBJ2-3; D unclear. The end of the DNA fits TRBJ1-5 better, so the J call may be wrong. The sample was a population of CD138-negative cells sorted from bone marrow. The CDR3 loop reads CSARDGVLNTQHF. CDR3 nucleotides: TGCAGTGCTAGAGATGGGGTGCTGAATACGCAGCATTTT.